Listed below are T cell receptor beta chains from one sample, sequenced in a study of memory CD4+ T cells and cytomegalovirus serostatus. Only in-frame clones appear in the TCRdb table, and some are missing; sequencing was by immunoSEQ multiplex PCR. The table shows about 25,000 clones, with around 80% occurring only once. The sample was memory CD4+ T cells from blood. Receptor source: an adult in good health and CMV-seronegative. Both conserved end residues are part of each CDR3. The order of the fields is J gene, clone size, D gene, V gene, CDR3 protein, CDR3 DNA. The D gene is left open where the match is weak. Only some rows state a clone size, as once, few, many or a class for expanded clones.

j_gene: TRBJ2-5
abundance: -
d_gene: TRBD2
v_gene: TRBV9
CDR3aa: CASSPSPSGAKETQYF
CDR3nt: TGTGCCAGCAGCCCCAGCCCTAGCGGGGCTAAAGAGACCCAGTACTTC

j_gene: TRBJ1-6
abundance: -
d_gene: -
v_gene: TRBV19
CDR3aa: CASSTQNSPLHF
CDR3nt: TGTGCCAGTAGTACCCAAAATTCACCCCTCCACTTT

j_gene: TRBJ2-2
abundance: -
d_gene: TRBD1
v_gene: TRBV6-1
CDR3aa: CASRMRQGAGELFF
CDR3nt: TGTGCCAGCAGGATGAGACAGGGCGCCGGGGAGCTGTTTTTT

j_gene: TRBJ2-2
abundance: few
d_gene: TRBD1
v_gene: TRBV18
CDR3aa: CASSPGQGFTGELFF
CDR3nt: TGTGCCAGCTCACCCGGACAGGGCTTCACCGGGGAGCTGTTTTTT

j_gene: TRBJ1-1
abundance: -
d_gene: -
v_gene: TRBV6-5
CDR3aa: CASSYSGGRANTEAFF
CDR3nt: TGTGCCAGCAGTTACTCGGGGGGCAGGGCGAACACTGAAGCTTTCTTT

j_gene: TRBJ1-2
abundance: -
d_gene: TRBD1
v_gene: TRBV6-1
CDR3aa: CASSEGGTAYGYTF
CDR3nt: TGTGCCAGCAGTGAAGGAGGGACAGCCTATGGCTACACCTTC

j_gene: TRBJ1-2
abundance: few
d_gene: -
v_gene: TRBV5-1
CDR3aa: CASSLDLGGSYTF
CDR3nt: TGCGCCAGCAGCTTGGACTTAGGCGGGTCCTACACCTTC

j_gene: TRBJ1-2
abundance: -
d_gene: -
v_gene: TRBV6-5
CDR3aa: CASSSYTSNYGYTF
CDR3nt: TGTGCCAGCAGTTCTTATACCTCTAACTATGGCTACACCTTC

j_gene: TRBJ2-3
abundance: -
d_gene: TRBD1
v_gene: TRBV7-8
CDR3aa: CASSVDRVFDTQYF
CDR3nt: TGTGCCAGCAGCGTAGACAGGGTTTTCGATACGCAGTATTTT

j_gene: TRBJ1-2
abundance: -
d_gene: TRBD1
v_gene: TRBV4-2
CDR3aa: CASSQDFWDREYIHYGYTF
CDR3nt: TGTGCCAGCAGCCAAGATTTTTGGGACAGGGAATATATTCACTATGGCTACACCTTC

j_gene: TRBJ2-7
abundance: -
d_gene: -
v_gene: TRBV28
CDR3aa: CASQTVYEQYF
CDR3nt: TGTGCCAGCCAGACGGTCTACGAGCAGTACTTC

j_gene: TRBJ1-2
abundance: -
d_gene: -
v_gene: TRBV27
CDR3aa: CASSLSGARSYGYTF
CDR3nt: TGTGCCAGCAGTTTATCGGGCGCCCGATCCTATGGCTACACCTTC

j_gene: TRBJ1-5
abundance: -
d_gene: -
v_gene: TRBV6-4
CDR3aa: CASSPGWGQPQHF
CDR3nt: TGTGCCAGCAGCCCAGGGTGGGGGCAGCCCCAGCATTTT

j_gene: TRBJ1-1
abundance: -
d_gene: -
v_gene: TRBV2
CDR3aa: CASSDPTARQGTEAFF
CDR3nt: TGTGCCAGCAGTGACCCGACAGCCCGGCAGGGCACTGAAGCTTTCTTT

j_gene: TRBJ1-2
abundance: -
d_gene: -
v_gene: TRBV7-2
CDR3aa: CASSPQGPGRGYTF
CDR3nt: TGTGCCAGCAGCCCCCAGGGACCTGGTCGTGGCTACACCTTC

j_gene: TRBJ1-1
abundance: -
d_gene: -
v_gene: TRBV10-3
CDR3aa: CAISPGTGNTEAFF
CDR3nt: TGTGCCATCAGTCCCGGGACGGGGAACACTGAAGCTTTCTTT

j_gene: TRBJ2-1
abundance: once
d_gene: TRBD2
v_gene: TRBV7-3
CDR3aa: CASSLSTSAYNEQFF
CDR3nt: TGTGCCAGCAGCTTATCGACTAGCGCCTACAATGAGCAGTTCTTC

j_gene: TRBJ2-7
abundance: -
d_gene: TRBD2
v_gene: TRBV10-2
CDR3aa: CASSDRLAGGLIGEQYF
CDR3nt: TGCGCCAGCAGTGATCGCCTAGCGGGAGGGTTGATTGGCGAGCAGTACTTC

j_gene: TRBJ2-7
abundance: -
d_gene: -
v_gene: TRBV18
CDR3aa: CASSRREGINEQYF
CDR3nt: TGTGCCAGCTCACGGCGAGAGGGGATCAACGAGCAGTACTTC

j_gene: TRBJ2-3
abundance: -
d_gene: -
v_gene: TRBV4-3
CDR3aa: CASSQRGSDTQYF
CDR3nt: TGCGCCAGCAGCCAAAGGGGGTCAGATACGCAGTATTTT

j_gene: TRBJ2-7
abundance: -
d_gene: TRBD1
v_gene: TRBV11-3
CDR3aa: CASSLGTGGIYEQYF
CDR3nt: TGTGCCAGCAGCTTAGGGACAGGGGGCATTTACGAGCAGTACTTC

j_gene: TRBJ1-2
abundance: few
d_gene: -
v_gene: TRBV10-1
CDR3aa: CASSAPGGLGYTF
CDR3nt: TGCGCCAGCAGTGCCCCCGGAGGACTGGGCTACACCTTC

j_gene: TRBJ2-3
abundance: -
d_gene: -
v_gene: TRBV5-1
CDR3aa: CASSLVVRQGTDTQYF
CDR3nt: TGCGCCAGCAGCTTGGTAGTTCGGCAGGGGACAGATACGCAGTATTTT

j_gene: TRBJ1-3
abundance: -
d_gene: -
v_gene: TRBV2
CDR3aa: CASKKEGGTEGNTIYF
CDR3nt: TGTGCCAGCAAGAAGGAAGGAGGGACGGAAGGAAACACCATATATTTT

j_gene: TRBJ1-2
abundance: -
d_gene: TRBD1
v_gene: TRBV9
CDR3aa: CASSPGITGDGYTF
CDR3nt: TGTGCCAGCAGCCCAGGAATCACAGGGGATGGCTACACCTTC

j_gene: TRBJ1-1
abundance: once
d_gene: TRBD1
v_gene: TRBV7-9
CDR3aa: CASSDRGGGTEAFF
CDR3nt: TGTGCCAGCAGCGACAGGGGCGGAGGCACTGAAGCTTTCTTT

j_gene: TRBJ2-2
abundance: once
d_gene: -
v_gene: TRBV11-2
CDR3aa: CTSSVKGLSGPGELFF
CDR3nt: TGTACCAGCAGCGTAAAGGGATTGTCTGGTCCCGGGGAGCTGTTTTTT

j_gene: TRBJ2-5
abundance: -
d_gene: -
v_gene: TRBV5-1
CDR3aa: CASSFEETQYF
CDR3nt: TGCGCCAGCAGCTTCGAAGAGACCCAGTACTTC

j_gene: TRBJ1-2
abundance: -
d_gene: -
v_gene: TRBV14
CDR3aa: CASSHSARYGYTF
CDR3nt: TGTGCCAGCAGCCACTCGGCCCGGTATGGCTACACCTTC

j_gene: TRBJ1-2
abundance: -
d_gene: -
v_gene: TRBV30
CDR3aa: CAWSVRVSFWGYTF
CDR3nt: TGTGCCTGGAGTGTACGGGTCAGTTTCTGGGGCTACACCTTC

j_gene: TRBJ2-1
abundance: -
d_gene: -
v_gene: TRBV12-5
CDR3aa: CASGSLPRYNEQFF
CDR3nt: TGTGCTAGTGGTTCGCTCCCTCGTTACAATGAGCAGTTCTTC

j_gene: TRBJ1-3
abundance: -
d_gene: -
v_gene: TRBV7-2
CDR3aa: CASSLARGAAGNTIYF
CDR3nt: TGTGCCAGCAGCTTAGCGCGGGGGGCTGCAGGAAACACCATATATTTT

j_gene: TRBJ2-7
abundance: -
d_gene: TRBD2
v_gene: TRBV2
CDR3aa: CASSERTSGNYEQYF
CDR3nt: TGTGCCAGCAGTGAGCGGACTAGCGGGAACTACGAGCAGTACTTC

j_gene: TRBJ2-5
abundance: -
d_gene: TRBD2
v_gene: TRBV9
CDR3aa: CASSAKTSGVQETQYF
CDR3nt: TGTGCCAGCAGCGCCAAGACTAGCGGGGTTCAAGAGACCCAGTACTTC

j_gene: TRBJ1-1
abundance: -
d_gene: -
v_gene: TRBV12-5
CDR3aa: CASGSSGTRTEAFF
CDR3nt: TGTGCTAGTGGTTCTTCCGGGACGCGGACTGAAGCTTTCTTT

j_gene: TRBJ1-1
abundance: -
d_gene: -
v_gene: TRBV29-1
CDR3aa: CSVLRGTEAFF
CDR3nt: TGCAGCGTCCTCAGGGGCACTGAAGCTTTCTTT

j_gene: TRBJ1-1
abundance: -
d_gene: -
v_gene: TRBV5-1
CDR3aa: CASSSLTGDTEAFF
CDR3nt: TGCGCCAGCAGCTCCTTGACAGGCGACACTGAAGCTTTCTTT